The 11 T cell receptor beta chains below all came from one sample that was sequenced in a study of cytomegalovirus exposure and HLA in healthy donors. TCRdb's table, derived via immunoSEQ multiplex PCR, lists solely in-frame clones and lacks some. The sample has about 56,000 clones, 93% seen once. Sequenced input: PBMCs. These receptors came from a woman aged 18-29 years in good health and CMV-seropositive.

The chain recombines TRBV5-4 with TRBJ1-2; D call uncertain. The CDR3 length is 16 residues. V was pared by 0 bases and J by 8 bases, with 20 bases between. Germline V lookup: CDR1 SGHNT, CDR2 YYREEE (reference sequence). CDR3 bases: TGTGCCAGCAGCTTGGGACGAACCTCCAAAGGAGGCGGCTACACCTTC. It translates to CASSLGRTSKGGGYTF.

The chain employs TRBV5-8 and TRBJ2-1; 8 bases agree with TRBD2. Trimming cost V 4 bases and J 8 bases; bases outside gene matches: 2. The CDR3 sequence is 12 residues long. Germline CDR1 is SGHTS and CDR2 is YDEGEE. CDR3 DNA sequence: TGTGCCAGCAGCCATAGCGGGGATGAGCAGTTCTTC. This encodes CASSHSGDEQFF.

This chain links TRBV5-4 with TRBJ1-6, with 7 bases identical to TRBD1. The ends lost 4 bases at V and 10 bases at J; junction bases unmatched: 11. From germline, CDR1 is SGHNT and CDR2 YYREEE (reference sequence). This CDR3 has 15 amino acids. DNA for the CDR3: TGTGCCAGCAGCCTTGACAGGGCATGGGGATCACCCCTCCACTTT. Translation: CASSLDRAWGSPLHF.

The chain uses TRBV28 and TRBJ1-5, with a weak D call TRBD1 (6 bases). Trimming pared 11 bases from V and 3 bases from J, leaving 23 bases between. The germline V gene has CDR1 MDHEN and CDR2 SYDVKM. This CDR3 is 16 amino acids long. The CDR3 spells CAANSDIWGPNQPQHF. The DNA for the CDR3 is TGTGCCGCTAATTCGGACATTTGGGGGCCCAATCAGCCCCAGCATTTT.

The gene calls are TRBV13 and TRBJ1-2; 7 bases map to TRBD1. This CDR3 region has 15 residues. Trimming took 5 bases from V and 0 from J; bases not matched to a gene: 6. Germline V gene lookup returns CDR1 PRHDT and CDR2 FYEKMQ (reference sequence). The chain's CDR3 is CASSAGQRSNYGYTF. In DNA, the CDR3 is TGTGCCAGCAGCGCGGGACAGCGATCTAACTATGGCTACACCTTC.

This clone was picked up one time. The V gene is TRBV2, the J gene TRBJ2-2; tentative D call: TRBD1 (6 bases). V was clipped by 5 bases and J by 4 bases, with 11 bases between them. Looked up from germline, CDR1 is SNHLY and CDR2 is FYNNEI. This CDR3 comprises 14 residues. The CDR3 region is CASSPTGSTGELFF. CDR3 coding DNA: TGTGCCAGCAGTCCGACAGGTTCCACCGGGGAGCTGTTTTTT.

This clone was found once. The chain joins TRBV11-2 to TRBJ2-5; the D gene is possibly TRBD1 (5 bases). Deletions cut 1 base from V and 2 bases from J, with 14 bases between. The CDR3 consists of 16 residues. Germline CDR1 is SGHAT and CDR2 is FQNNGV. The CDR3 DNA is TGTGCCAGCAGCTTAGGGTTCTCAGGGTCACAAGAGACCCAGTACTTC. This sequence encodes CASSLGFSGSQETQYF.

V gene TRBV7-9 combines with J gene TRBJ2-2; 7 bases line up with TRBD2. Per the germline V gene, CDR1 is SEHNR and CDR2 is FQNEAQ (reference sequence). This CDR3 contains 13 residues. V was pared by 5 bases and J by 5 bases, with 2 bases of the junction left unmatched. The CDR3 is CASSRSGTGELFF. DNA of the CDR3: TGTGCCAGCAGCCGTAGCGGGACCGGGGAGCTGTTTTTT.

The V and J genes are TRBV23-1 and TRBJ2-5, with 10 bases matching TRBD2. TRBV23-1 is labeled an ORF, and its function is uncertain. The V gene end was trimmed by 4 bases and the J gene end by 4 bases; junction bases not matched to a gene: 18. This CDR3 comprises 19 residues. For the CDR3, the DNA is TGCGCCAGCAGTCTCCCCCTCGGACTAGCGGTCCTTAGAGGAGAGACCCAGTACTTC. Its translation: CASSLPLGLAVLRGETQYF.

V usage is TRBV6-5 and J usage is TRBJ1-1, with TRBD1 matching 7 bases. The CDR3 loop spans 15 amino acids. With 0 bases clipped from V and 0 bases from J, the junction kept 1 base outside the gene matches. The germline gives CDR1 MNHEY, CDR2 SVGAGI. The CDR3 region is CASSYSTGMNTEAFF. The DNA of the CDR3 is TGTGCCAGCAGTTACTCGACAGGGATGAACACTGAAGCTTTCTTT.

The chain couples TRBV27 to TRBJ1-1, with 8 positions matching TRBD1. Germline V CDR1 and CDR2: MNHEY, SMNVEV (reference sequence). The length of the CDR3 is 14 residues. After removal of 5 bases from V and 3 bases from J, the junction contained 5 bases not matched to a gene. The CDR3, as DNA: TGTGCCAGCAGTGAGGGGACAGGAGACACTGAAGCTTTCTTT. It specifies CASSEGTGDTEAFF.